These 32 T cell receptor beta chains were sequenced from one sample in a study of identical twins. TCRdb re-derived calls from the 5' RACE reads in MiXCR, one entry per CDR3 protein. The sample consists of approximately 680,000 distinct CDR3 sequences, about 7.6% of them appearing once. This sample was also put to use in a study of yellow fever vaccine responses in identical twins.

Input material: PBMCs. The receptors come from a woman under 30 in good health.

There are many counts of this clonotype. The genes are TRBV5-1 and TRBJ1-1, with 7 bases identical to TRBD1. Trimming took 4 bases from V and 7 from J; bases not matched to a gene: 7. The germline V gene encodes CDR1 SGHRS and CDR2 YFSETQ. The CDR3 length is 13 residues. The CDR3 DNA reads TGCGCCAGCAGCCCTTCACGACAGGGTGAAGCTTTCTTT. This translates into CASSPSRQGEAFF.

This clonotype was picked up one time. One end of the junction is discordant with germline, which a read error may explain. The CDR3 DNA sequence: TGCAGTGCTAGCCATAGCTATCAGCCCCAGCATTTT. Amino acid sequence: CSASHSYQPQHF. The genes are TRBV20-1 and TRBJ1-5; no reliable D call. Germline CDR1 DFQATT, CDR2 SNEGSKA (reference sequence). CDR3 length: 12 amino acids.

This clonotype has at least ten counts. The J gene is TRBJ2-1, the V gene TRBV12-3 or TRBV12-4, with unresolved D. Trimming took 3 bases from V and 4 from J, leaving 13 bases between them. The CDR3 length is 15 residues. CDR3 sequence reads: CASSFVSRLYNEQFF. The CDR3 DNA reads TGTGCCAGCAGTTTTGTGTCTAGGTTATACAATGAGCAGTTCTTC.

This clonotype was detected ten times or more. This sequence joins TRBV15 and TRBJ2-5; D may be TRBD1 (6 bases). With 3 bases removed from V and 2 bases from J, the gap between germline ends came to 13 bases. The CDR3 sequence is 15 residues long. Germline V gene sequence: CDR1 LNHNV, CDR2 YYDKDF (reference sequence). The CDR3 here is CATSRIQTGQETQYF. The CDR3 DNA is TGTGCCACCAGCAGGATCCAGACAGGACAAGAGACCCAGTACTTC.

This clonotype was counted between two and nine times. The chain carries TRBV3-1 and TRBJ2-2; 7 nucleotides agree with TRBD1. The CDR3 sequence is 15 residues long. In germline, CDR1 is LGHDT, CDR2 YNNKEL (reference sequence). The V segment lost 3 bases and the J segment 1 base; nucleotides outside the gene matches: 2. CDR3 sequence: CASSQRDRNTGELFF. CDR3 in DNA: TGTGCCAGCAGCCAGAGGGACAGGAACACCGGGGAGCTGTTTTTT. The full variable domain, with the rest looked up from reference TRBV3-1 and TRBJ2-2, is DTAVSQTPKYLVTQMGNDKSIKCEQNLGHDTMYWYKQDSKKFLKIMFSYNNKELIINETVPNRFSPKSPDKAHLNLHINSLELGDSAVYFCASSQRDRNTGELFFGEGSRLTVL.

This clonotype came up many times. This chain uses TRBV20-1 with TRBJ1-1; weak D call: TRBD1 (5 bases). Germline V gene sequence: CDR1 DFQATT, CDR2 SNEGSKA (reference sequence). The CDR3 has 15 residues. V was shortened by 2 bases and J by 7 bases, with 20 bases between the two germline ends. CDR3 sequence (DNA): TGCAGTGCTAGAACCGGGACTGGCTCTCATCTTGAAGCTTTCTTT. Its protein product is CSARTGTGSHLEAFF.

Many counts were recorded for this clonotype. For the CDR3, the DNA is TGTGCCAGCAGCTTACAGGGTTTCGGCACTGAAGCTTTCTTT. Protein: CASSLQGFGTEAFF. The rearrangement uses TRBV7-9 and TRBJ1-1, with D maybe TRBD1 (5 bases). Germline assignment: CDR1 SEHNR and CDR2 FQNEAQ (reference sequence). CDR3 size: 14 residues. Trimming pared 2 bases from V and 4 bases from J, leaving 11 bases between.

The chain recombines TRBV4-1 with TRBJ2-1, with TRBD1 matching over 10 bases. Unmatched junction bases numbered 12, after V lost 3 bases and J lost 10 bases. Germline lookup yields CDR1 MGHRA and CDR2 YSYEKL. The CDR3 loop spans 16 amino acids. The CDR3 loop reads CASSQTRKTGGEEQFF. The CDR3 nucleotides are TGCGCCAGCAGCCAGACGCGTAAGACAGGGGGCGAAGAGCAGTTCTTC.

This clonotype was seen more than once but under ten times. The chain is built from TRBV11-2 and TRBJ1-4, with TRBD1 as a possible D gene (5 bases). Germline values: CDR1 SGHAT, CDR2 FQNNGV. The V gene lost 2 bases and the J gene lost 6 bases, with 13 bases spanning the gap. There are 15 residues in the CDR3. The CDR3 DNA is TGTGCCAGCAGCTTACGCCCGGGGGTATATGAAAAACTGTTTTTT. This encodes CASSLRPGVYEKLFF.

This clonotype has a handful of counts. This chain uses TRBV28 with TRBJ1-2, with D maybe TRBD1 (5 bases). This CDR3 region has 15 residues. The V end was cut by 6 bases, the J end by 8 bases, with 22 bases between. The germline CDR1 and CDR2 sequences are MDHEN and SYDVKM. The CDR3: CASSPSLGGGRGYTF. CDR3 sequence (DNA): TGTGCCAGCAGCCCCTCCTTGGGGGGAGGGAGGGGCTACACCTTC.

This clonotype was seen a handful of times. V usage is TRBV3-1 and J usage is TRBJ2-3, with D uncertain. Trimming removed 3 bases from V and 3 bases from J, with 13 bases in between. Germline V gene data show CDR1 as LGHDT and CDR2 as YNNKEL (reference sequence). CDR3 size: 15 residues. The CDR3 DNA sequence: TGTGCCAGCAGCCAGAGTTCTAGGGCGACAGATACGCAGTATTTT. Its protein is CASSQSSRATDTQYF.

This clonotype came up many times. The chain uses TRBV29-1 and TRBJ2-1, with D maybe TRBD1 (6 bases). The germline V gene encodes CDR1 SQVTM and CDR2 ANQGSEA. This CDR3 has 16 amino acids. V lost 6 bases and J lost 2, with 20 bases in between. The CDR3, as DNA: TGCAGCGTAGCCTCCGGCGGACAGAAAACCTACAATGAGCAGTTCTTC. This codes for CSVASGGQKTYNEQFF.

This clonotype has more than one count but fewer than ten. J is TRBJ2-3 and V is TRBV5-1, with 9 bases that match TRBD1. With V trimmed by 0 bases and J by 0 bases, 5 bases remained unmatched. Germline lookup yields CDR1 SGHRS and CDR2 YFSETQ. CDR3 length: 17 amino acids. Written as DNA, the CDR3 is TGCGCCAGCAGCTTGGGGGACAGGGTCGGTAGCACAGATACGCAGTATTTT. This translates into CASSLGDRVGSTDTQYF.

This clonotype was counted only a few times. The chain couples TRBV5-1 to TRBJ2-1; 7 bases line up with TRBD2. This CDR3 has 16 residues. Germline V lookup: CDR1 SGHRS, CDR2 YFSETQ. The V and J ends lost 0 bases and 6 bases, in that order; junction bases with no gene match: 9. The CDR3 DNA is TGCGCCAGCAGCTTGGCTGGGACTAATGGCCTCAATGAGCAGTTCTTC. This gives the protein CASSLAGTNGLNEQFF.

This clonotype has a count of ten or more. The V call is TRBV7-9, the J call TRBJ1-1, with D perhaps TRBD1 (5 bases). V was pared by 5 bases and J by 1 base, with 11 bases between. The germline gives CDR1 SEHNR, CDR2 FQNEAQ (reference sequence). CDR3 length: 14 amino acids. The CDR3 sequence is CASSLRDGNTEAFF. In DNA form, the CDR3 reads TGTGCCAGCAGCCTGAGGGACGGGAACACTGAAGCTTTCTTT.

This clonotype was picked up a small number of times. V is TRBV7-6 and J is TRBJ2-1; 8 bases line up with TRBD2. This CDR3 region has 17 residues. The germline V gene has CDR1 SGHVS and CDR2 FNYEAQ. Germline trimming cut 3 bases from V and 3 bases from J; bases unmatched to any gene: 10. This chain's CDR3 is CASSLAGGSSLYNEQFF. The CDR3, as DNA: TGTGCCAGCAGCTTGGCGGGGGGATCTAGTCTCTACAATGAGCAGTTCTTC.

This clonotype was seen at least ten times. The chain uses TRBV10-2 and TRBJ2-5; TRBD2 aligns across 8 bases. The CDR3 runs 17 residues. CDR1 and CDR2 (germline): WSHSY, SAAADI. With 0 bases clipped from V and 5 bases from J, the junction kept 11 bases outside the gene matches. The CDR3 DNA follows: TGCGCCAGCAGTGAGTCGATCAGCGGGAGTCTGGGGGAGACCCAGTACTTC. Protein sequence: CASSESISGSLGETQYF.

This clonotype came up many times. This rearrangement joins TRBV11-2 to TRBJ2-3; TRBD2 matches 10 bases. CDR1 is SGHAT, CDR2 FQNNGV, per germline. After removal of 5 bases from V and 1 base from J, the junction contained 6 bases not matched to a gene. The CDR3 length is 16 residues. The CDR3 nucleotides read TGTGCCAGCAGCCAAGAGCGGGGGGGCGGCACAGATACGCAGTATTTT. Protein sequence: CASSQERGGGTDTQYF.

This sequence joins TRBV7-9 and TRBJ2-5; a possible D gene is TRBD2 (5 bases). Germline V CDR1 and CDR2: SEHNR, FQNEAQ (reference sequence). The CDR3 is made up of 13 amino acids. V was cut by 5 bases and J by 14 bases, with 21 bases left in between. The CDR3 loop reads CASSRGFLENLYF. The CDR3 DNA reads TGTGCCAGCAGCAGAGGGTTCTTGGAGAATCTATACTTC.

The chain combines TRBV7-6 with TRBJ2-5; a weak D match, TRBD1 (5 bases). The CDR3 runs 14 residues. The germline gives CDR1 SGHVS, CDR2 FNYEAQ. Trimming removed 5 bases from V and 2 bases from J, with 12 bases in between. The CDR3 here is CASSLLDRQETQYF. In DNA form, the CDR3 reads TGTGCCAGCAGCCTGCTCGACAGACAAGAGACCCAGTACTTC.

The V gene is TRBV7-9, the J gene TRBJ2-1; D remains ambiguous. Germline CDR1 is SEHNR and CDR2 is FQNEAQ (reference sequence). Trimming took 7 bases from V and 5 from J, leaving 15 bases between them. CDR3 length: 14 residues. In DNA, the CDR3 is TGTGCCAGCACCTCCCAAGGACGAGACAATGAGCAGTTCTTC. It is translated as CASTSQGRDNEQFF.

This clonotype has a handful of counts. The chain combines TRBV29-1 with TRBJ2-1; 13 positions agree with TRBD2. The germline gives CDR1 SQVTM, CDR2 ANQGSEA. The trim removed 6 bases at V and 4 bases at J, leaving 3 bases unmatched. The CDR3 runs 14 residues. CDR3 region: CSVRTSGGYNEQFF. The CDR3 nucleotides are TGCAGCGTACGGACTAGCGGGGGATACAATGAGCAGTTCTTC.

The V and J genes are TRBV5-1 and TRBJ1-6; no clear D. V was cut by 1 base and J by 0 bases, with 11 bases left in between. Germline lookup yields CDR1 SGHRS and CDR2 YFSETQ. This CDR3 has 17 residues. The CDR3 region is CASSLSTGSSYNSPLHF. In nucleotides, the CDR3 is TGCGCCAGCAGCTTGAGTACGGGGAGCTCCTATAATTCACCCCTCCACTTT.

The V call is TRBV5-1, the J call TRBJ2-1, with TRBD2 matching over 13 bases. This CDR3 contains 18 residues. Unmatched junction bases numbered 10, after V lost 1 base and J lost 6 bases. The V gene's germline CDR1 is SGHRS and CDR2 YFSETQ. The CDR3 spells CASSLTSGGARKFNEQFF. Here the CDR3 DNA reads TGCGCCAGCAGCTTGACTAGCGGGGGGGCCCGTAAGTTCAATGAGCAGTTCTTC.

The rearrangement joins TRBV20-1 to TRBJ2-7, with D unresolved. Between the trimmed V and J ends, which lost 5 bases and 7 bases, there was a span of 15 bases. Germline V lookup: CDR1 DFQATT, CDR2 SNEGSKA (reference sequence). CDR3 length: 12 amino acids. CDR3: CSASGPGPEQYV. In DNA, the CDR3 is TGCAGTGCTTCTGGACCAGGTCCGGAGCAGTACGTC.

This rearrangement joins TRBV29-1 to TRBJ2-3; TRBD1 is a possible D gene (7 bases). Trimming left V 6 bases short and J 1 base short, with 17 bases between. CDR3 length: 15 amino acids. CDR1 is SQVTM, CDR2 ANQGSEA, per germline. The CDR3 DNA is TGCAGCGTCGGGAGACAGGGCGTAGGCACAGATACGCAGTATTTT. Protein: CSVGRQGVGTDTQYF.

This chain uses TRBV14 with TRBJ1-1; D is ambiguous. V was clipped by 1 base and J by 3 bases, with 6 bases between them. Germline V lookup: CDR1 SGHDN, CDR2 FVKESK. This CDR3 has 13 residues. CDR3 sequence (DNA): TGTGCCAGCAGCCAAGTTTATGACACTGAAGCTTTCTTT. Translation: CASSQVYDTEAFF.

The chain uses TRBV2 and TRBJ2-7; tentatively, D is TRBD1 (5 bases). Germline loops: CDR1 SNHLY, CDR2 FYNNEI. The CDR3 length is 13 residues. The V end was cut by 8 bases, the J end by 4 bases, with 15 bases between. DNA of the CDR3: TGTGCCAGCGGGGCGCAGGGTCTTTACGAGCAGTACGTC. The encoded protein is CASGAQGLYEQYV.

The table lists this clonotype with many counts. This rearrangement joins TRBV7-7 to TRBJ2-5; a weak D match, TRBD1 (6 bases). The V end was cut by 3 bases, the J end by 4 bases, with 12 bases between. Germline V gene lookup returns CDR1 SSHAT and CDR2 FNYEAQ (reference sequence). This CDR3 is built from 14 residues. CDR3 coding DNA: TGTGCCAGCAGCTTGTGGGGGCTAGGAGAGACCCAGTACTTC. Amino acid sequence: CASSLWGLGETQYF.

This clonotype was counted at least ten times. The chain employs TRBV7-6 and TRBJ2-7; TRBD2 might be the D (5 bases). Trimming left V 5 bases short and J 3 bases short, with 14 bases between. Per the germline V gene, CDR1 is SGHVS and CDR2 is FNYEAQ. This CDR3 is built from 14 residues. The DNA for the CDR3 is TGTGCCAGCAGCGCCGGGGTAGGAAGCTACGAGCAGTACTTC. Translating gives CASSAGVGSYEQYF.

The sample holds a few counts of this clonotype. This chain links TRBV7-2 with TRBJ2-5; 7 bases are a match to TRBD1. The CDR3 is made up of 16 amino acids. Germline V gene data show CDR1 as SGHTA and CDR2 as FQGNSA. The junction had 8 bases not matched to a gene; V was cut back by 2 bases and J by 2 bases. The CDR3 DNA follows: TGTGCCAGCAGCTTATTGCTCTGGGGACAGCAAGAGACCCAGTACTTC. This sequence encodes CASSLLLWGQQETQYF.

This CDR3 is CASSRYLTGSNTEAFF. The CDR3 DNA reads TGTGCCAGCAGCCGATACCTGACAGGGTCGAACACTGAAGCTTTCTTT. This chain links TRBV3-1 with TRBJ1-1; TRBD1 matches 7 bases. The CDR3 extends over 16 amino acids. The germline V gene has CDR1 LGHDT and CDR2 YNNKEL (reference sequence). With 4 bases clipped from V and 1 base from J, the junction kept 9 bases outside the gene matches.